These 11 T cell receptor beta chains share one sample of origin, sequenced in a study of beta chain features in type 1 diabetes. Study conclusions and caveats: Shortening of TCRB CDR3s, moderate but significant, appeared in all four CD4+ subsets of Type 1 diabetes patients.

Their target antigens are unknown. As every portion of the isolated RNA was reverse transcribed, the sequencing read expressed TCRB transcripts. Sequencing was performed with immunoSEQ multiplex PCR; in TCRdb, only in-frame clones are kept and a portion is missing. The repertoire holds 600,000 to 750,000 clones, with under 15% as singletons. The sequenced material came from naive CD4+ T cells from blood. The source of these receptors is a man aged 25-40 years with type 1 diabetes.

This clone was seen a handful of times. The chain has TRBV28 and TRBJ1-2; no clear D gene. Germline-derived CDR1 and CDR2 are MDHEN and SYDVKM. The length of the CDR3 is 14 residues. V gave up 3 bases and J gave up 4 bases, with 12 bases separating them. The CDR3 sequence is CASSFKPSGYGYTF. CDR3 nucleotides: TGTGCCAGCAGTTTTAAGCCTTCCGGCTATGGCTACACCTTC.

V and J are TRBV4-2 and TRBJ2-5; D is unclear. V was clipped by 1 base and J by 1 base, with 10 bases between them. The CDR3 has 15 amino acids. In germline, CDR1 is LGHNA, CDR2 YNFKEQ. CDR3 region: CASSQAAATQETQYF. CDR3 nucleotides: TGTGCCAGCAGCCAAGCCGCAGCCACCCAAGAGACCCAGTACTTC.

The CDR3 region has the DNA TGCAGCGCCGACAGGGGGCGGAATGAGCAGTTCTTC. Amino acids: CSADRGRNEQFF. The chain couples TRBV29-1 to TRBJ2-1, with 10 bases lining up with TRBD1. The V gene end was trimmed by 7 bases and the J gene end by 7 bases; junction bases not matched to a gene: 4. The CDR3 sequence is 12 residues long. Germline V gene sequence: CDR1 SQVTM, CDR2 ANQGSEA.

This chain joins TRBV5-4 and TRBJ2-7; 8 nucleotides align to TRBD1. Germline CDR1 and CDR2: SGHNT and YYREEE (reference sequence). Trimming cost V 6 bases and J 5 bases; bases outside gene matches: 7. The length of the CDR3 is 13 residues. CDR3 sequence reads: CASTSTGVDEQYF. As DNA, the CDR3 is TGTGCCAGCACCTCGACAGGGGTGGACGAGCAGTACTTC.

This clone was seen a few times. This same CDR3 is encoded by further DNA sequences in the sample. The gene calls are TRBV7-2 and TRBJ1-1; D is unresolved. The V end lost 4 bases, the J end lost 4 bases, and 7 bases lay between the germline ends. This CDR3 comprises 12 residues. Germline V gives CDR1 SGHTA, CDR2 FQGNSA. CDR3 sequence: CASSSRGTEAFF. CDR3 nucleotides: TGTGCCAGCAGCTCCCGGGGCACTGAAGCTTTCTTT.

The chain carries TRBV7-8 and TRBJ2-5, with a tentative D call TRBD2 (6 bases). Germline lookup yields CDR1 SGHVS and CDR2 FQNEAQ. The ends were cut back, 2 bases at V and 3 bases at J, with 7 bases in the middle. This CDR3 has 13 amino acids. This CDR3 is CASSLSSEETQYF. The CDR3 DNA reads as TGTGCCAGCAGCTTATCTAGCGAAGAGACCCAGTACTTC.

The rearrangement uses TRBV7-9 and TRBJ1-1, with TRBD1 as a possible D gene (6 bases). V shed 0 bases and J shed 5 bases, with 10 bases lying between them. In germline, CDR1 is SEHNR, CDR2 FQNEAQ (reference sequence). This CDR3 has 14 amino acids. The CDR3 region is CASSLAQGQTEAFF. CDR3 coding DNA: TGTGCCAGCAGCTTAGCGCAGGGGCAGACTGAAGCTTTCTTT.

This clone has a handful of counts. The chain couples TRBV5-1 to TRBJ1-1, with TRBD1 as a possible D gene (6 bases). V dropped 7 bases and J dropped 4 bases, with 14 bases sitting between them. This CDR3 is 13 amino acids long. The germline V gene has CDR1 SGHRS and CDR2 YFSETQ. CDR3 sequence: CASRTGYGTEAFF. CDR3 nucleotides: TGCGCCAGCCGAACAGGGTACGGCACTGAAGCTTTCTTT.

This clone was found a few times. The chain has TRBV7-2 and TRBJ1-1, with D possibly being TRBD1 (5 bases). The V and J ends lost 5 bases and 0 bases respectively, with 10 bases between them. The CDR3 is 14 amino acids. Germline CDR1 is SGHTA and CDR2 is FQGNSA. CDR3 loop: CASSTQGVNTEAFF. The CDR3, as DNA: TGTGCCAGCAGCACCCAGGGAGTGAACACTGAAGCTTTCTTT.

The V call is TRBV27, the J call TRBJ2-7, with TRBD1 matching over 9 bases. CDR1 is MNHEY, CDR2 SMNVEV, per germline (reference sequence). Trimming at V came to 4 bases and at J to 6 bases, leaving 7 bases not matched to a gene. This CDR3 contains 14 residues. The CDR3: CASSSPGQGSEQYF. CDR3 nucleotide sequence: TGTGCCAGCAGTTCCCCGGGACAGGGCTCCGAGCAGTACTTC.

V is TRBV7-2 and J is TRBJ2-7; 7 bases match TRBD1. In germline, CDR1 is SGHTA, CDR2 FQGNSA. This CDR3 is 14 amino acids long. After removal of 0 bases from V and 3 bases from J, the junction contained 2 bases not matched to a gene. CDR3 region: CASSLAGQDYEQYF. The CDR3 nucleotides read TGTGCCAGCAGCTTAGCTGGACAGGACTACGAGCAGTACTTC.